The 25 T cell receptor beta chains presented below share a single source sample, sequenced in a study of spatial heterogeneity in lung cancer. TCRdb re-called the 5' RACE reads through MiXCR, storing one row per CDR3 protein. The table includes 40,000 or so distinct CDR3 sequences, around 7.2% detected once. Time point: sample taken at primary tumor resection. Sequences were derived from PBMCs, sampled at surgery. The receptor set was obtained from a male donor with early-stage non-small cell lung cancer.

This clonotype was detected a few times. This rearrangement joins TRBV6-5 to TRBJ1-1; 8 nucleotides agree with TRBD1. The CDR3 totals 13 residues. Trimming cost V 7 bases and J 5 bases; bases outside gene matches: 6. The germline V gene has CDR1 MNHEY and CDR2 SVGAGI. The CDR3 DNA reads as TGTGCCAGCACCCAGGGGGCGCGGACTGAAGCTTTCTTT. Translated, it gives CASTQGARTEAFF.

This clonotype was detected many times. This sequence joins TRBV5-8 and TRBJ1-1; tentative D call: TRBD1 (6 bases). Germline lookup yields CDR1 SGHTS and CDR2 YDEGEE. Trimming left V 1 base short and J 8 bases short, with 12 bases between. This CDR3 is 13 amino acids long. CDR3 sequence reads: CASSLRVTGEAFF. The CDR3, as DNA: TGTGCCAGCAGCTTGAGGGTTACAGGGGAAGCTTTCTTT.

This clonotype was observed many times. The gene calls are TRBV12-3 or TRBV12-4 and TRBJ2-3, with TRBD2 matching 10 bases. V lost 6 bases to trimming and J lost 2 bases; unmatched junction nucleotides: 11. The CDR3 runs 17 residues. CDR3 loop: CASSSTGSGRPTDTQYF. The CDR3 DNA reads TGTGCCAGCAGCTCTACGGGTAGCGGGAGGCCCACAGATACGCAGTATTTT.

This chain links TRBV30 with TRBJ2-1, with D unresolved. The CDR3 consists of 15 residues. V was cut by 2 bases and J by 7 bases, with 18 bases left in between. From germline, CDR1 is GTSNPN and CDR2 SVGIG (reference sequence). CDR3 coding DNA: TGTGCCTGGAGTCTCGACTCGAATCCGGCGAATGAGCAGTTCTTC. It translates to CAWSLDSNPANEQFF.

This clonotype has a handful of counts. The rearrangement links TRBV18 to TRBJ1-2, with D possibly matching TRBD1 (6 bases). The CDR3 is made up of 14 amino acids. Germline loops: CDR1 KGHSH, CDR2 LQKENI. V was clipped by 6 bases and J by 8 bases, with 19 bases between them. DNA for the CDR3: TGTGCCAGCTCGCCCTTAACAGGGTCGGGAGGCTACACCTTC. Translated: CASSPLTGSGGYTF.

The table lists this clonotype with many counts. This chain uses TRBV10-3 with TRBJ1-1; D gene ambiguous. Germline V gives CDR1 ENHRY, CDR2 SYGVKD. V dropped 2 bases and J dropped 5 bases, with 6 bases sitting between them. This CDR3 spans 12 amino acids. CDR3 region: CAISEGVTEAFF. The CDR3 DNA sequence: TGTGCCATCAGTGAGGGAGTGACTGAAGCTTTCTTT.

Ten or more counts support this clonotype. The CDR3, as DNA: TGCGCCAGCAGCGCAGGGGATGGCAATCAGCCCCAGCATTTT. Translating it yields CASSAGDGNQPQHF. V and J are TRBV5-1 and TRBJ1-5, with D possibly being TRBD1 (6 bases). Between the trimmed V and J ends, which lost 4 bases and 2 bases, there was a span of 10 bases. The CDR3 is 14 amino acids. Germline V CDR1 and CDR2: SGHRS, YFSETQ.

Ten or more counts support this clonotype. For the CDR3, the DNA is TGTGCCAGCATACTCACAAGGGGGGGCAATCAGCCCCAGCATTTT. This translates into CASILTRGGNQPQHF. This chain links TRBV6-1 with TRBJ1-5, with D perhaps TRBD1 (6 bases). This CDR3 region has 15 residues. Trimming took 7 bases from V and 2 from J, leaving 15 bases between them. Germline CDR1 is MNHNS and CDR2 is SASEGT.

In this sample, this clonotype turned up many times. The chain links TRBV10-1 to TRBJ2-7; 8 bases agree with TRBD2. The CDR3 consists of 13 residues. Germline CDR1 is WNHNN and CDR2 is SYGVQD (reference sequence). The V and J ends lost 6 bases and 0 bases, in that order; junction bases with no gene match: 1. CDR3 DNA sequence: TGCGCCAGCAGCGGGAGGGTCTCCTACGAGCAGTACGTC. Protein: CASSGRVSYEQYV.

This chain joins TRBV19 and TRBJ2-1, with 12 bases aligning to TRBD2. CDR3 length: 19 amino acids. The germline V gene encodes CDR1 LNHDA and CDR2 SQIVND (reference sequence). Unmatched junction bases numbered 10, after V lost 1 base and J lost 3 bases. The CDR3 nucleotides read TGTGCCAGTAGTATAGGTCTAGCGGGGGGGCGAATTTACTACAATGAGCAGTTCTTC. It encodes CASSIGLAGGRIYYNEQFF.

This clonotype has only a few counts. J is TRBJ2-2 and V is TRBV4-3; possible D gene TRBD1, 6 bases. Trimming removed 4 bases at V and 5 bases at J, with 14 bases between. The CDR3 is 15 residues long. Germline V lookup: CDR1 LGHNA, CDR2 YSLEER. The CDR3 DNA is TGCGCCAGCAGCCCCCAACAGGGATCTACCGGGGAGCTGTTTTTT. Translated, it gives CASSPQQGSTGELFF.

The chain recombines TRBV12-3 or TRBV12-4 with TRBJ2-7; 7 bases align to TRBD1. The CDR3 has 13 residues. With V trimmed by 5 bases and J by 0 bases, 1 base remained unmatched. CDR3 region: CASSAGGSYEQYV. CDR3 DNA: TGTGCCAGCAGTGCAGGGGGCTCCTACGAGCAGTACGTC.

This clonotype was found many times. The chain links TRBV7-2 to TRBJ2-1, with 13 bases lining up with TRBD2. Germline-derived CDR1 and CDR2 are SGHTA and FQGNSA. J gave up 8 bases and V 4 bases, and 11 bases lay outside the gene matches. The CDR3 loop spans 17 amino acids. CDR3 residues: CASSSQGLAGALYEQFF. The CDR3 DNA is TGTGCCAGCAGCTCCCAAGGACTAGCGGGAGCTCTCTATGAGCAGTTCTTC.

For this clonotype: A much more abundant neighbour one base away suggests this may be a read error. The chain joins TRBV10-3 to TRBJ2-7; D might be TRBD2 (5 bases). The CDR3 sequence is 12 residues long. The germline V gene has CDR1 ENHRY and CDR2 SYGVKD. This CDR3 reads CPISPRAYEQYF. The DNA of the CDR3 is TGTCCCATCAGTCCGAGGGCCTACGAGCAGTACTTC.

This clonotype was seen repeatedly, ten times or more. V and J are TRBV11-1 and TRBJ1-1; D gene ambiguous. The CDR3 runs to 13 residues. Germline CDR1 is SGHAT and CDR2 is FQDESV (reference sequence). Trimming pared 1 base from V and 0 bases from J, leaving 3 bases between. The DNA of the CDR3 is TGTGCCAGCAGCTTAGAGATGAACACTGAAGCTTTCTTT. Translation gives CASSLEMNTEAFF.

This clonotype occurred many times. V is TRBV7-9 and J is TRBJ2-5; perhaps D is TRBD1 or TRBD2 (5 bases each). This CDR3 region has 12 residues. Germline loops: CDR1 SEHNR, CDR2 FQNEAQ (reference sequence). Trimming pared 5 bases from V and 8 bases from J, leaving 12 bases between. The DNA for the CDR3 is TGTGCCAGCAGCCGGGACCTGGGAACCCAGTACTTC. This sequence encodes CASSRDLGTQYF. The full variable domain, completed using reference TRBV7-9 and TRBJ2-5, is DTGVSQNPRHKITKRGQNVTFRCDPISEHNRLYWYRQTLGQGPEFLTYFQNEAQLEKSRLLSDRFSAERPKGSFSTLEIQRTEQGDSAMYLCASSRDLGTQYFGPGTRLLVL.

This clonotype was seen repeatedly, ten times or more. The CDR3 DNA reads as TGTGCCAGCACTAGAGAGTTGGGCACTGAAGCTTTCTTT. It encodes CASTRELGTEAFF. The chain is built from TRBV27 and TRBJ1-1; D is unresolved. V lost 7 bases and J 4 bases, leaving 13 bases between the germline ends. CDR1 is MNHEY, CDR2 SMNVEV, per germline (reference sequence). The CDR3 is 13 amino acids.

This clonotype was counted many times. The rearrangement uses TRBV7-3 and TRBJ2-1; D unresolved. The CDR3 runs 15 residues. Germline CDR1 and CDR2: SGHTA and FQGTGA. V was clipped by 0 bases and J by 0 bases, with 6 bases between them. CDR3 coding DNA: TGTGCCAGCAGCTTAACCTGGAGCTCCTACAATGAGCAGTTCTTC. As protein: CASSLTWSSYNEQFF.

A word on this clonotype: Given a much more abundant clone one base away, this may be a read error. V and J are TRBV2 and TRBJ2-3; TRBD2 might be the D (5 bases). V lost 3 bases and J lost 4, with 11 bases in between. Germline CDR1 reads SNHLY; CDR2 reads FYNNEI. The CDR3 has 14 residues. CDR3 coding DNA: TGTGCCAGCAGTGAGCAGCGGCTCTCAGATACGCAGTATTTT. This codes for CASSEQRLSDTQYF.

This clonotype was detected ten times or more. The V gene is TRBV6-6, the J gene TRBJ1-4; D unclear. V dropped 6 bases and J dropped 8 bases, with 10 bases sitting between them. Germline lookup yields CDR1 MNHNY and CDR2 SVGAGI (reference sequence). The CDR3 extends over 12 amino acids. CDR3 nucleotide sequence: TGTGCCAGCAGCGTCACGTCCGAAAAACTGTTTTTT. Translating it yields CASSVTSEKLFF.

By share, this clonotype ranks as medium-sized. The chain recombines TRBV12-3 or TRBV12-4 with TRBJ2-3; possibly TRBD1 or TRBD2 for D (6 bases each). V lost 10 bases, J lost 4 bases, and 21 bases lay in between. The CDR3 runs to 15 residues. CDR3 region: CATNGGWTVADTQYF. CDR3 in DNA: TGTGCCACCAATGGGGGGTGGACAGTGGCAGATACGCAGTATTTT.

The sample holds many counts of this clonotype. V and J are TRBV4-1 and TRBJ2-1, with D possibly TRBD2 on 6 matching bases. The germline V and J ends were trimmed by 0 bases and 8 bases, with 14 bases remaining between them. The germline V gene encodes CDR1 MGHRA and CDR2 YSYEKL. This CDR3 region has 15 residues. Here the CDR3 DNA reads TGCGCCAGCAGCCAAGACGGGGGTGGGTTTTATGAGCAGTTCTTC. Encoded protein: CASSQDGGGFYEQFF.

This clonotype was found many times. The rearrangement links TRBV4-2 to TRBJ2-7; possible D gene TRBD2, 6 bases. The germline V and J ends were trimmed by 0 bases and 2 bases, with 14 bases remaining between them. CDR3 length equals 16 residues. CDR1 is LGHNA and CDR2 is YNFKEQ in the germline V gene. CDR3 sequence reads: CASSQDELAPPYEQYF. The CDR3 region has the DNA TGTGCCAGCAGCCAAGACGAGCTAGCGCCTCCCTACGAGCAGTACTTC.

The rearrangement links TRBV9 to TRBJ2-1, with 9 bases matching TRBD1. Germline assignment: CDR1 SGDLS and CDR2 YYNGEE. J lost 5 bases, V lost 0 bases, and 3 bases had no gene match. This CDR3 contains 15 residues. CDR3 residues: CASSVAGQGDNEQFF. The CDR3, as DNA: TGTGCCAGCAGCGTAGCGGGACAGGGTGACAATGAGCAGTTCTTC.

This clonotype has at least ten counts. CDR3 sequence: CATSVDGSNTGELFF. In DNA, the CDR3 is TGTGCCACCAGTGTGGACGGATCGAACACCGGGGAGCTGTTTTTT. V usage is TRBV24-1 and J usage is TRBJ2-2; D is undetermined. The CDR3 consists of 15 residues. Germline V lookup: CDR1 KGHDR, CDR2 SFDVKD. Trimming left V 5 bases short and J 0 bases short, with 9 bases between.